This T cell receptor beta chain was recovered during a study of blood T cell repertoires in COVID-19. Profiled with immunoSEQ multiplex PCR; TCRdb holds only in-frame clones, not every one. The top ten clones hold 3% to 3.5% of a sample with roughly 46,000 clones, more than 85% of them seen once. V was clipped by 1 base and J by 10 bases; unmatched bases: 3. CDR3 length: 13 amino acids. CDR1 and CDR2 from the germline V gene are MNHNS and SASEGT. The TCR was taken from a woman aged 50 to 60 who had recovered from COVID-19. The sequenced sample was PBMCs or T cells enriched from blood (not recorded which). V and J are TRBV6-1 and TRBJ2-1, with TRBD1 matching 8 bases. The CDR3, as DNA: TGTGCCAGCAGTGAAGTGGGGGACAGGGAGCAGTTCTTC. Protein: CASSEVGDREQFF.